Reported below is one T cell receptor (beta chain). The target antigen is unknown. In the same sample, other DNA sequences code for this CDR3. The sample is drawn from a study of Tregs in tolerant kidney transplant recipients. Overall study results and limits: Nucleotide sequences could not be compared across some patients' samples due to primer changes. The most relevant donor-specific Treg TCRbeta repertoire apparently came from expansion with activated donor B cells.

TCRdb keeps only in-frame clones here, not all; method: immunoSEQ multiplex PCR. Of approximately 67,000 clones listed, more than 90% were seen once; the top ten hold 9.5% to 13%. CDR3 size: 15 residues. CDR1 SGHDT and CDR2 YYEEEE come from the germline V gene. The V segment lost 3 bases and the J segment 2 bases; nucleotides outside the gene matches: 7. Unstimulated Tregs (CD4+CD25+CD127-) and CD4+CD25- non-Tregs were sorted from PBMCs. The chain recombines TRBV5-6 with TRBJ1-2; TRBD1 aligns across 7 bases. The receptor was derived from a human donor who received a combined kidney and bone marrow transplant. Sequencing was performed on CD8+ T cells from blood, taken before the transplant. CDR3 loop: CASSYGTVANYGYTF. The CDR3 nucleotides are TGTGCCAGCAGCTACGGGACAGTAGCCAACTATGGCTACACCTTC.